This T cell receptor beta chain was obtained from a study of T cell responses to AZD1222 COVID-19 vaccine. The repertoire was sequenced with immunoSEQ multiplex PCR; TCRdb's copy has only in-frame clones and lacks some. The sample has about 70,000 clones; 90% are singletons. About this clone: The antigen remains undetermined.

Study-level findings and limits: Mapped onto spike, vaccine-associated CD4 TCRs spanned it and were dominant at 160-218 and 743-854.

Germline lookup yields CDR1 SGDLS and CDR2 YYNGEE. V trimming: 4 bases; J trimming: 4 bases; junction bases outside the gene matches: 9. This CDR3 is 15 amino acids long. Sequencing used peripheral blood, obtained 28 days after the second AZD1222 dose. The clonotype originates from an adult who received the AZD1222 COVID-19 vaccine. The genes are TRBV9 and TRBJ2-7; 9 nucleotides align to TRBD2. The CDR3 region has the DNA TGTGCCAGCAGCCCCGACCCGGGACTAGCATACGAGCAGTACTTC. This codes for CASSPDPGLAYEQYF.